These 10 T cell receptor beta chains came from one sample sequenced in a study of CD8 T cells in ankylosing spondylitis. TCRdb recomputed calls from the 5' RACE reads with MiXCR, one row per CDR3 protein. The sample yields about 36,000 distinct CDR3 sequences, 4.5% to 6% seen once. Sequencing was performed on blood, either unsorted or a sorted T cell fraction (not recorded which). The origin of the receptors is a male donor with ankylosing spondylitis or in good health (not recorded which).

This clonotype was seen many times. This chain joins TRBV28 and TRBJ2-5, with D uncertain. With 6 bases removed from V and 1 base from J, the gap between germline ends came to 9 bases. The CDR3 has 13 residues. Germline values: CDR1 MDHEN, CDR2 SYDVKM. The DNA of the CDR3 is TGTGCCAGCAGGATCTATGCCCAAGAGACCCAGTACTTC. The encoded protein is CASRIYAQETQYF.

This clonotype was seen at least ten times. The chain uses TRBV7-8 and TRBJ1-5; D gene uncertain. The germline V and J ends were trimmed by 1 base and 6 bases, with 4 bases remaining between them. Germline assignment: CDR1 SGHVS and CDR2 FQNEAQ. CDR3 length equals 12 residues. DNA of the CDR3: TGTGCCAGCAGCTTAGGTGGTCAGCCCCAGCATTTT. As protein: CASSLGGQPQHF.

This clonotype was detected many times. V is TRBV5-1 and J is TRBJ1-1; no clear D. CDR1 SGHRS and CDR2 YFSETQ come from the germline V gene. V gave up 3 bases and J gave up 6 bases, with 15 bases separating them. The CDR3 is 14 amino acids. The CDR3 here is CASSSTSVYAEAFF. CDR3 nucleotides: TGCGCCAGCAGCTCCACGTCCGTGTATGCTGAAGCTTTCTTT.

Many counts were recorded for this clonotype. The rearrangement joins TRBV5-1 to TRBJ2-3; D is uncertain. Trimming stripped 0 bases from V and 4 bases from J, with 9 bases between. Germline V gives CDR1 SGHRS, CDR2 YFSETQ. CDR3 length: 14 amino acids. CDR3 sequence (DNA): TGCGCCAGCAGCTTGGCCGGCGAGGCAGATACGCAGTATTTT. It is translated as CASSLAGEADTQYF.

This clonotype has at least ten counts. The V call is TRBV29-1, the J call TRBJ2-5; D not certain. V was trimmed by 4 bases and J by 1 base, leaving 4 bases between them. The CDR3 is made up of 11 amino acids. Germline V CDR1 and CDR2: SQVTM, ANQGSEA. As DNA, the CDR3 is TGCAGCGTTGGCATCCAAGAGACCCAGTACTTC. Translation gives CSVGIQETQYF. Looking up the rest from reference TRBV29-1 and TRBJ2-5 gives the full variable domain: SAVISQKPSRDICQRGTSLTIQCQVDSQVTMMFWYRQQPGQSLTLIATANQGSEATYESGFVIDKFPISRPNLTFSTLTVSNMSPEDSSIYLCSVGIQETQYFGPGTRLLVL.

This clonotype was detected many times. For the CDR3, the DNA is TGTGCCAGCAGTTTAACGGACAGGGGAGACGGGGAGCTGTTTTTT. Translating gives CASSLTDRGDGELFF. This rearrangement joins TRBV28 to TRBJ2-2; 9 bases align to TRBD1. The germline CDR1 and CDR2 sequences are MDHEN and SYDVKM. The CDR3 has 15 residues. Unmatched junction bases numbered 5, after V lost 2 bases and J lost 7 bases. Full variable domain (missing parts from reference TRBV28 and TRBJ2-2): DVKVTQSSRYLVKRTGEKVFLECVQDMDHENMFWYRQDPGLGLRLIYFSYDVKMKEKGDIPEGYSVSREKKERFSLILESASTNQTSMYLCASSLTDRGDGELFFGEGSRLTVL.

This clonotype appeared many times. The rearrangement uses TRBV28 and TRBJ2-6; 10 nucleotides line up with TRBD1. V dropped 8 bases and J dropped 2; count of bases not matched to a gene: 9. Germline V lookup: CDR1 MDHEN, CDR2 SYDVKM. CDR3 length equals 17 residues. CDR3: CASGGRQGAPGANVLTF. DNA of the CDR3: TGTGCCAGCGGAGGACGACAGGGGGCGCCTGGGGCCAACGTCCTGACTTTC.

This clonotype came up many times. The gene calls are TRBV5-1 and TRBJ2-7; TRBD1 is a possible D gene (6 bases). V was pared by 0 bases and J by 4 bases, with 14 bases between. The CDR3 sequence is 15 residues long. Germline loops: CDR1 SGHRS, CDR2 YFSETQ. Written as DNA, the CDR3 is TGCGCCAGCAGCTTGGCCAGGGGTAGGGGATACGAGCAGTACTTC. Residues: CASSLARGRGYEQYF. Together with reference TRBV5-1 and TRBJ2-7, the CDR3 gives the full variable domain: KAGVTQTPRYLIKTRGQQVTLSCSPISGHRSVSWYQQTPGQGLQFLFEYFSETQRNKGNFPGRFSGRQFSNSRSEMNVSTLELGDSALYLCASSLARGRGYEQYFGPGTRLTVT.

Ten or more counts support this clonotype. The V gene is TRBV4-2, the J gene TRBJ1-6, with 8 bases lining up with TRBD1. The length of the CDR3 is 16 residues. Germline trimming cut 4 bases from V and 6 bases from J; bases unmatched to any gene: 8. Germline V gene sequence: CDR1 LGHNA, CDR2 YNFKEQ. The chain's CDR3 is CASSLSQGEANSPLHF. DNA of the CDR3: TGTGCCAGCAGCCTCTCACAGGGGGAGGCTAATTCACCCCTCCACTTT.

This clonotype came up many times. The rearrangement joins TRBV11-2 to TRBJ2-3; D is unresolved. The CDR3 covers 15 residues. CDR1 is SGHAT, CDR2 FQNNGV, per germline. V lost 5 bases to trimming and J lost 5 bases, with 17 bases between them. The CDR3 bases are TGTGCCAGCAGCCTCGAGGAAGGTTACGTAGATACGCAGTATTTT. Its translation is CASSLEEGYVDTQYF.